These 32 T cell receptor beta chains were sequenced from one sample in a study of T-cell reconstitution after alpha-beta-depleted transplantation in children (dated by TCRdb to the mid-2010s). The library relied on PCR. Sequencing used an Illumina HiSeq 2500. TCR library preparation used molecular barcoding, with unique molecular identifiers applied to normalize quantification of the TCRbeta repertoire. The public reads were quality trimmed at Q25 with fastp and then assembled into clones with MiXCR by TCRdb, keeping productive beta chains. Each entry is one CDR3 protein sequence, shown with its most common DNA and genes. The sample table shows more than 200,000 distinct CDR3 sequences, and roughly 15% are seen once. 40% to 50% of the sample is held by the ten biggest clonotypes. The intended sense of this specimen's treatment or condition label: allogeneic hematopoietic cell transplantation with graft depleted of TCRalphabeta T cells and CD19 B cells.

Material: PBMCs, mostly from graft donor cells, obtained 360 days after TCRalphabeta/CD19-depleted stem cell transplant. Receptors originate from a male patient aged 2-9 years who had a stem cell transplant for acute lymphoblastic leukemia, so the T cells may come from the graft donor.

This clonotype was detected only a few times. The chain joins TRBV5-1 to TRBJ2-7; tentatively, D is TRBD2 (6 bases). This CDR3 comprises 14 residues. Trimming left V 3 bases short and J 6 bases short, with 16 bases between. Germline CDR1 and CDR2: SGHRS and YFSETQ. CDR3 bases: TGCGCCAGCAGCTCCCGGGACTCCCCTGCCGAGCAGTACTTC. This gives the protein CASSSRDSPAEQYF.

The rearrangement uses TRBV29-1 and TRBJ2-1, with TRBD1 matching over 7 bases. Looked up from germline, CDR1 is SQVTM and CDR2 is ANQGSEA. This CDR3 spans 15 amino acids. With 1 base clipped from V and 0 bases from J, the junction kept 3 bases outside the gene matches. In nucleotides, the CDR3 is TGCAGCGTTGAAGGGACAGGAGACTCCTACAATGAGCAGTTCTTC. Amino acids: CSVEGTGDSYNEQFF.

This clonotype was observed a handful of times. V and J are TRBV15 and TRBJ1-5, with a possible D match to TRBD1 (5 bases). Germline CDR1 is LNHNV and CDR2 is YYDKDF (reference sequence). The CDR3 totals 16 residues. Between the trimmed V and J ends, which lost 0 bases and 10 bases, there was a span of 19 bases. CDR3 in DNA: TGTGCCACCAGCAGAGAGGGGGGGGTTGCCGGGGGACCCCAGCATTTT. Its protein product is CATSREGGVAGGPQHF.

The chain links TRBV27 to TRBJ2-1; D is unresolved. V shed 0 bases and J shed 6 bases, with 3 bases lying between them. This CDR3 is built from 12 residues. From germline, CDR1 is MNHEY and CDR2 SMNVEV (reference sequence). The DNA for the CDR3 is TGTGCCAGCAGTTTATCGCGCAATGAGCAGTTCTTC. This gives the protein CASSLSRNEQFF.

This chain uses TRBV6-2 or TRBV6-3 with TRBJ1-1, with D possibly TRBD1 on 6 matching bases. The CDR3 is 16 residues long. Deletions cut 4 bases from V and 5 bases from J, with 20 bases between. From germline, CDR1 is MNHEY and CDR2 SVGEGT. CDR3 region: CASSSAGAVRETEAFF. DNA for the CDR3: TGTGCCAGCAGTTCTGCAGGGGCCGTCAGGGAGACTGAAGCTTTCTTT.

The CDR3 protein is CASSLLGTLGETQYF. The CDR3 coding sequence is TGTGCCAGCAGCCTACTGGGGACTCTGGGGGAGACCCAGTACTTC. The chain links TRBV12-3 or TRBV12-4 to TRBJ2-5; a weak D match, TRBD2 (6 bases). This CDR3 has 15 residues. Trimming took off 6 bases at V and 5 bases at J, with 19 bases between the two ends.

In its sample, this clonotype was seen many times. V gene TRBV6-5 combines with J gene TRBJ1-4; D is perhaps TRBD1 (6 bases). V lost 6 bases and J lost 8, with 22 bases in between. CDR1 and CDR2 from the germline V gene are MNHEY and SVGAGI. This CDR3 has 16 amino acids. CDR3 protein: CASSVTGTLTGEKLFF. In DNA, the CDR3 is TGTGCCAGCAGCGTCACCGGGACCCTCACAGGGGAAAAACTGTTTTTT.

The chain employs TRBV5-1 and TRBJ2-5, with 9 bases identical to TRBD1. The germline V gene encodes CDR1 SGHRS and CDR2 YFSETQ. The CDR3 contains 14 residues. V lost 4 bases and J lost 1; bases outside the gene matches: 2. The CDR3 protein is CASSMGQGQETQYF. The CDR3 DNA is TGCGCCAGCAGCATGGGACAGGGCCAAGAGACCCAGTACTTC.

The DNA for the CDR3 is TGTGCCACCCGGCGGGAGCAAGAGACCCAGTACTTC. Protein sequence: CATRREQETQYF. The chain joins TRBV2 to TRBJ2-5; the match to TRBD2 covers 7 bases. Germline V gives CDR1 SNHLY, CDR2 FYNNEI. The CDR3 totals 12 residues. Trimming cost V 10 bases and J 2 bases; bases outside gene matches: 4.

This clonotype was observed a handful of times. The chain uses TRBV18 and TRBJ2-1; D possibly corresponds to TRBD2 (5 bases). The V and J ends lost 0 bases and 3 bases respectively, with 9 bases between them. Germline loops: CDR1 KGHSH, CDR2 LQKENI. This CDR3 spans 15 amino acids. CDR3 amino acids: CASSPPGGYYNEQFF. In DNA form, the CDR3 reads TGTGCCAGCTCACCACCGGGCGGGTACTACAATGAGCAGTTCTTC.

This chain joins TRBV3-1 and TRBJ2-7; weak D call: TRBD1 (6 bases). Germline V CDR1 and CDR2: LGHDT, YNNKEL (reference sequence). CDR3 length: 16 amino acids. Deletions cut 4 bases from V and 0 bases from J, with 16 bases between. The CDR3: CASSPGHPFSSYEQYF. CDR3 DNA sequence: TGTGCCAGCAGCCCGGGACACCCTTTCAGCTCCTACGAGCAGTACTTC.

This clonotype was observed once. The genes are TRBV6-2 or TRBV6-3 and TRBJ2-7; D perhaps matches TRBD2 (6 bases). V was pared by 4 bases and J by 3 bases, with 16 bases between. The CDR3 runs 15 residues. The germline CDR1 and CDR2 sequences are MNHEY and SVGEGT. The CDR3 DNA reads as TGTGCCAGCAGTTCTCCCGCCGGGAGTTTCTACGAGCAGTACTTC. It codes for CASSSPAGSFYEQYF.

This clonotype has at least ten counts. The V call is TRBV10-3, the J call TRBJ1-5; 10 bases align to TRBD1. CDR3 length: 19 amino acids. Germline CDR1 and CDR2: ENHRY and SYGVKD. Trimming removed 0 bases from V and 5 bases from J; junction bases left unmatched: 13. The CDR3 sequence is CAISESPILDRGLDQPQHF. The CDR3 DNA follows: TGTGCCATCAGTGAGTCTCCCATCCTGGACAGGGGGTTGGATCAGCCCCAGCATTTT.

This rearrangement joins TRBV5-1 to TRBJ2-7; D call uncertain. Deletions cut 0 bases from V and 7 bases from J, with 5 bases between. CDR3 length: 11 residues. Germline lookup yields CDR1 SGHRS and CDR2 YFSETQ. This chain's CDR3 is CASSLDWEQYF. The CDR3 region has the DNA TGCGCCAGCAGCTTGGATTGGGAGCAGTACTTC.

This rearrangement joins TRBV5-6 to TRBJ2-2, with D possibly being TRBD2 (6 bases). The CDR3 extends over 15 amino acids. Trimming took 4 bases from V and 4 from J, leaving 14 bases between them. Germline V lookup: CDR1 SGHDT, CDR2 YYEEEE. Here the CDR3 reads CASSLDKGGTGELFF. Written as DNA, the CDR3 is TGTGCCAGCAGCCTGGACAAGGGAGGCACCGGGGAGCTGTTTTTT.

The V gene is TRBV12-5, the J gene TRBJ1-2; 7 positions match TRBD1. The CDR3 covers 16 residues. Germline-derived CDR1 and CDR2 are LGHNT and FRNRAP. V shed 0 bases, J shed 0 bases, and the junction held 4 bases outside the gene matches. CDR3 loop: CASGLVIGQANYGYTF. CDR3 sequence (DNA): TGTGCTAGTGGTTTGGTGATCGGACAGGCTAACTATGGCTACACCTTC.

This chain connects TRBV2 to TRBJ2-3; D gene ambiguous. The CDR3 is made up of 12 amino acids. V was clipped by 11 bases and J by 2 bases, with 11 bases between them. Germline values: CDR1 SNHLY, CDR2 FYNNEI. CDR3 protein: CALWRYTDTQYF. Here the CDR3 DNA reads TGTGCCCTCTGGCGGTACACAGATACGCAGTATTTT. Filled out from reference TRBV2 and TRBJ2-3, the complete variable domain reads EPEVTQTPSHQVTQMGQEVILRCVPISNHLYFYWYRQILGQKVEFLVSFYNNEISEKSEIFDDQFSVERPDGSNFTLKIRSTKLEDSAMYFCALWRYTDTQYFGPGTRLTVL.

The chain couples TRBV12-3 or TRBV12-4 to TRBJ1-6; TRBD1 matches 9 bases. J was trimmed by 4 bases and V by 5 bases; bases with no gene match: 9. The CDR3 has 17 amino acids. The CDR3 spells CASSRSAGTGYNSPLHF. The CDR3 nucleotides are TGTGCCAGCAGTAGGTCAGCCGGGACAGGGTATAATTCACCCCTCCACTTT.

The chain couples TRBV5-1 to TRBJ1-2, with D unresolved. V gave up 2 bases and J gave up 4 bases, with 18 bases separating them. CDR1 SGHRS and CDR2 YFSETQ come from the germline V gene. This CDR3 spans 16 amino acids. The CDR3 reads CASSLRGESGSYGYTF. The CDR3 nucleotides read TGCGCCAGCAGCTTAAGAGGCGAAAGTGGTAGCTATGGCTACACCTTC.

This clonotype was seen a handful of times. The J gene is TRBJ1-2, the V gene TRBV4-3; D perhaps matches TRBD1 (5 bases). The ends were cut back, 0 bases at V and 4 bases at J, with 15 bases in the middle. Per germline, CDR1 LGHNA and CDR2 YSLEER. The CDR3 consists of 16 residues. The CDR3 spells CASSQDRYRGGYGYTF. In nucleotides, the CDR3 is TGCGCCAGCAGCCAAGATCGATATCGGGGCGGCTATGGCTACACCTTC.

This clonotype was picked up a small number of times. The V gene is TRBV7-9, the J gene TRBJ2-3; TRBD1 might be the D (6 bases). Per the germline V gene, CDR1 is SEHNR and CDR2 is FQNEAQ (reference sequence). The V gene lost 5 bases and the J gene lost 7 bases, with 19 bases spanning the gap. This CDR3 is built from 15 residues. DNA of the CDR3: TGTGCCAGCAGCACCCAGGGGCCGATGGTGAATACGCAGTATTTT. This encodes CASSTQGPMVNTQYF.

The rearrangement links TRBV20-1 to TRBJ1-1, with 9 bases matching TRBD1. This CDR3 has 18 amino acids. V lost 1 base and J lost 3; bases outside the gene matches: 15. Germline CDR1 reads DFQATT; CDR2 reads SNEGSKA (reference sequence). This chain's CDR3 is CSARGRGQQGASDTEAFF. The CDR3 DNA is TGCAGTGCTAGAGGAAGGGGGCAACAGGGGGCATCGGACACTGAAGCTTTCTTT.

The chain employs TRBV18 and TRBJ2-7; TRBD1 aligns across 7 bases. Germline V gives CDR1 KGHSH, CDR2 LQKENI. This CDR3 comprises 15 residues. The trim removed 0 bases at V and 2 bases at J, leaving 4 bases unmatched. DNA of the CDR3: TGTGCCAGCTCACCACCGACAGGGCAGGCCTACGAGCAGTACTTC. Protein product: CASSPPTGQAYEQYF.

V usage is TRBV7-2 and J usage is TRBJ2-5; 7 nucleotides match TRBD1. The germline V gene has CDR1 SGHTA and CDR2 FQGNSA. V lost 5 bases, J lost 4 bases, and 7 bases stayed unmatched. This CDR3 has 14 residues. CDR3 residues: CASSLTRGRETQYF. The DNA of the CDR3 is TGTGCCAGCAGCCTAACCAGGGGGAGAGAGACCCAGTACTTC.

The chain has TRBV5-6 and TRBJ1-4; D gene unclear. The CDR3 consists of 11 residues. Per the germline V gene, CDR1 is SGHDT and CDR2 is YYEEEE. Trimming took off 4 bases at V and 8 bases at J, with 6 bases between the two ends. DNA for the CDR3: TGTGCCAGCAGCGTTGGGGAAAAACTGTTTTTT. Translated, it gives CASSVGEKLFF.

This clonotype has only a few counts. Written as DNA, the CDR3 is TGTGCCAGCAGCCAAGAGGGCGTCGGCACCGGGGAGCTGTTTTTT. It encodes CASSQEGVGTGELFF. The chain combines TRBV3-1 with TRBJ2-2; no reliable D call. Trimming cost V 0 bases and J 4 bases, with 9 bases left between them. The CDR3 is 15 amino acids. The germline V gene encodes CDR1 LGHDT and CDR2 YNNKEL (reference sequence).

This clonotype came up a few times. This sequence joins TRBV12-3 or TRBV12-4 and TRBJ2-1; 10 bases are a match to TRBD2. The CDR3 is 14 residues long. V lost 6 bases to trimming and J lost 5 bases; unmatched junction nucleotides: 4. This CDR3 is CASSSSGGHNEQFF. The CDR3, as DNA: TGTGCCAGCAGCTCTAGCGGGGGACACAATGAGCAGTTCTTC.

The J gene is TRBJ1-2, the V gene TRBV5-1; D gene ambiguous. CDR1 and CDR2 (germline): SGHRS, YFSETQ. The V end was cut by 0 bases, the J end by 8 bases, with 14 bases between. The CDR3 contains 14 residues. The CDR3 spells CASSLAVDSLGYTF. In DNA form, the CDR3 reads TGCGCCAGCAGCTTGGCAGTTGACTCCTTAGGCTACACCTTC.

This clonotype turned up a few times. This chain links TRBV10-2 with TRBJ2-7, with TRBD1 matching 9 bases. Germline V CDR1 and CDR2: WSHSY, SAAADI. This CDR3 is built from 15 residues. The V segment lost 5 bases and the J segment 6 bases; nucleotides outside the gene matches: 11. The CDR3 DNA reads TGCGCCAGCAGTACAGGGGGCGCTCGGTCCGTCGAGCAGTACTTC. Encoded protein: CASSTGGARSVEQYF.

This clonotype was counted ten times or more. The chain recombines TRBV12-3 or TRBV12-4 with TRBJ2-1; D may be TRBD1 (5 bases). V was pared by 2 bases and J by 4 bases, with 6 bases between. The CDR3 has 13 residues. The CDR3 sequence: CASSLKGYNEQFF. CDR3 nucleotide sequence: TGTGCCAGCAGTTTAAAGGGGTACAATGAGCAGTTCTTC.

V gene TRBV11-2 combines with J gene TRBJ2-7, with 7 bases that match TRBD2. Trimming at V came to 11 bases and at J to 1 base, leaving 11 bases not matched to a gene. Germline CDR1 SGHAT, CDR2 FQNNGV. The CDR3 is made up of 14 amino acids. The CDR3 DNA follows: TGTGCCGACGCTCTCGGGGGGACTTCCTACGAGCAGTACTTC. It encodes CADALGGTSYEQYF.

This clonotype came up a few times. The chain recombines TRBV11-3 with TRBJ2-7, with D possibly being TRBD1 (7 bases). The CDR3 is 15 residues long. CDR1 and CDR2 (germline): SGHNT, YENEEA. V was clipped by 5 bases and J by 0 bases, with 14 bases between them. The CDR3 spells CASSRGTANSYEQYF. The CDR3 nucleotides read TGTGCCAGCAGCCGGGGGACAGCGAACTCCTACGAGCAGTACTTC. The variable domain in full, with the rest retrieved from reference TRBV11-3 and TRBJ2-7, is EAGVVQSPRYKIIEKKQPVAFWCNPISGHNTLYWYLQNLGQGPELLIRYENEEAVDDSQLPKDRFSAERLKGVDSTLKIQPAELGDSAVYLCASSRGTANSYEQYFGPGTRLTVT.